This paragraph reports one T cell receptor (beta chain). Other nucleotide sequences from this sample produce the same CDR3. The age range of participants was about 18 to 100 years, with residence in 20 to 25 US areas. Either two negative PCRs, clearance, or symptom resolution qualified Cohort 3 donors as recovered. This entry belongs to a study of blood T cell repertoires in COVID-19. The V segment lost 2 bases and the J segment 2 bases; nucleotides outside the gene matches: 0. This CDR3 comprises 14 residues. Germline assignment: CDR1 LGHDT and CDR2 YNNKEL (reference sequence). The table came from immunoSEQ multiplex PCR; TCRdb's copy has only in-frame clones and leaves some out. The table shows around 500,000 clones, with approximately 86% occurring only once.

The sample taken for sequencing was PBMCs or T cells enriched from blood (not recorded which). V gene TRBV3-1 (or the pseudogene TRBV3-2) combines with J gene TRBJ1-5, with TRBD1 matching 7 bases. The source is a woman between 55 and 75 years old who had recovered from COVID-19. The DNA of the CDR3 is TGTGCCAGCAGCCAAACAGGGGGCAATCAGCCCCAGCATTTT. This translates into CASSQTGGNQPQHF.